This T cell receptor (beta chain) appears in the sequencing data of a study of CD8+CD57+ T cells in acquired aplastic anemia (dated by TCRdb to about 2018). Concerning the study at large: Extracted DNA from sorted CD4+ and CD8+ cells averaged about 3.4 ug, ranging from roughly 0.17 to 27.4 ug. Healthy donor samples averaged approximately 9.8 million reads for CD4+ and under 12 million for CD8+ cells.

In the study, sorted CD4+ and CD8+ blood T cells from patients with severe aplastic anemia and from healthy subjects underwent deep sequencing of TCR repertoires. Ficoll-Paque density gradient centrifugation was used to isolate peripheral blood mononuclear cells. Before DNA was extracted, CD4+ and CD8+ T cells were sorted using either FACS or magnetic beads. TCR beta VDJ combination and CDR3 sequence profiling used genomic DNA as the template. TCR repertoire sequencing was run on an Illumina HiSeq 2000. Per the authors' processing: Repertoires were assessed using TRBV/TRBJ rearrangement plots, CDR3 size and DJ length profiles, and Simpson's diversity index. Whichever DNA sequence was most abundant in the deep sequencing data was defined as the immunodominant clone. CDR3 amino acid sequences were screened for sharing across subjects and were compared with published repertoires and the VDJdb database. TCRdb reprocessing: public reads trimmed at Q25 with fastp, clones called with MiXCR, in-frame beta chains kept. Entries that share a CDR3 protein sequence are merged under the most common genes and DNA. In this record, the V and J calls reflect TCRdb's handling and not the investigators' own analysis. This sample is represented by 110,000 or so distinct CDR3 sequences; around 50% of them were singletons. Jointly, the top ten make up roughly 31% of the sample.

Reading from cysteine to phenylalanine, the CDR3 counts 15 amino acids. The only DNA kept is the CDR3, 45 bases in frame from the first base. Here V drops 6 bases and J drops 4 bases, and the junction holds 9 bases not matched to any gene. CDR1 SQVTM and CDR2 ANQGSEA are derived from the germline V gene. Overall study outcomes, separate from this receptor: Between patients and healthy controls, no significant difference in CD8+ Simpson's diversity was found (P=0.060). Around 30 CD8+ CDR3 sequences were shared between patients and controls but appeared highly expressed in patients and within their immunodominant clones.

This clonotype was counted only a few times. There is no known antigen for this receptor. No much larger clone exists at a distance of one base, and base qualities are not known. The sequenced sample consisted of sorted CD4+, CD8+, or CD8+CD57+ T cells (not recorded which) from PBMCs. This sequence uses TRBV29-1 and TRBJ2-1, with 10 middle bases fitting TRBD2. The receptor was derived from a human donor in good health, serving as a control. The CDR3 reads CSVPLASGGYNEQFF. The sequenced DNA is TGCAGCGTCCCCCTGGCTAGCGGGGGTTACAATGAGCAGTTCTTC.